The entry below describes one TCR beta chain. The CDR3 length is 13 residues. V shed 4 bases and J shed 6 bases, with 16 bases lying between them. Looked up from germline, CDR1 is DFQATT and CDR2 is SNEGSKA (reference sequence). The data were taken from a study of blood T cells in healthy people across ages. Primed by a sample-barcoded 5' primer and a J-beta primer mix, a second PCR proceeded for roughly 6 to 12 cycles. TCRdb used MiXCR to reprocess the 5' RACE reads, holding one entry per CDR3 protein. Found here are about 1,400,000 distinct CDR3 sequences, 45% to 70% of them singletons; the top ten hold 6.7%.

This TCR derives from a man between 18 and 35 years old in good health. The sample was blood. The chain joins TRBV20-1 to TRBJ2-7; possible D gene TRBD2, 7 bases. CDR3 protein: CSAILGGRSEQYF. CDR3 in DNA: TGCAGTGCTATTCTCGGGGGGCGAAGCGAGCAGTACTTC.